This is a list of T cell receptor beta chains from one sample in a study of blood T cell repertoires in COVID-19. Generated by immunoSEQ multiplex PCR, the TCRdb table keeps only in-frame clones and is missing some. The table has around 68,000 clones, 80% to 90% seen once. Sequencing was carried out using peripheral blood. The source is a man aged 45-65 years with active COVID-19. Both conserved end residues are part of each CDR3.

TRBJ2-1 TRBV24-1 CATSDPRQGLGNEQFF
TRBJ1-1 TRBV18 CASSPTTRTTNTEAFF
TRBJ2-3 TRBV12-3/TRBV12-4 CASSALVVAQYF
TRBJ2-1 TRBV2 CASSERAGWMDEQFF
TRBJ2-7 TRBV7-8 CASSLARRQGDSEQYF
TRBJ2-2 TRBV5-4 CATAPGATGELFF
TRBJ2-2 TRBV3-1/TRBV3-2 CASSQGQGGPGELFF
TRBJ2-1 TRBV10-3 CAISDTRISDNEQFF
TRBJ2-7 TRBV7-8 CASSLASGAYEQYF
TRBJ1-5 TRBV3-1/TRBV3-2 CASSHGGSNQPQHF
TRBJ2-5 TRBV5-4 CAVGQGGETQYF
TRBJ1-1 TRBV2 CASSKSTGNTEAFF
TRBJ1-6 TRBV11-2 CASSFNPQLGDSPLHF
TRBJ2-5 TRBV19 CASSISLAGTVHF
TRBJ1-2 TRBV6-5 CASNQGDGYTF
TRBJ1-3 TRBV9 CASSAQGGNTIYF
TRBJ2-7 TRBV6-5 CASSYSRAAFEQYF
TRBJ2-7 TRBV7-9 CASSSPPGSRSYEQYF
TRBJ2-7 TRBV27 CASSTYLQGSNHYEQYF
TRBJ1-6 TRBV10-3 CAIGLNSRGFSPLHF
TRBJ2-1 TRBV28 CASSFFNEQFF
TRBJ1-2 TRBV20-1 CSASGWTGGILLANYGYTF
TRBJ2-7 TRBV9 CASSPRDRGTYEQYF
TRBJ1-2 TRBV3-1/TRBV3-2 CASSQWMGGGYTF
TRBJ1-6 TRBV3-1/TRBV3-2 CASSQGQGNSPLHF
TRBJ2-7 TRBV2 CASSNQGYEQYF
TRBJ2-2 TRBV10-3 CAIRDRGRVGELFF
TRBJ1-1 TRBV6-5 CASSYSTGGGVTEAFF
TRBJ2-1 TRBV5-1 CASSLTLGGTYNEQFF
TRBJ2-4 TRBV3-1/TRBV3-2 CASSPGVGVLTQYF
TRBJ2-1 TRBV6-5 CASRGPDSNEQFF
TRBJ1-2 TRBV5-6 CASSSGQILYGYTF
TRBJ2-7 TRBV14 CASSQDGGRSYEQYF
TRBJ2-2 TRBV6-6 CASSQTTGVSYTGELFF
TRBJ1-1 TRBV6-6 CASSYSQLTEAFF
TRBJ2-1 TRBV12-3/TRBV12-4 CASSPGPGGEQFF
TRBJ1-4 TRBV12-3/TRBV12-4 CASSHQGNEKLFF
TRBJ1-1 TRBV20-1 CSASRGSSNTEAFF
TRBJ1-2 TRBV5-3 CARNRGRYGYTF
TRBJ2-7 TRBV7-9 CASCYRDRAYEQYF
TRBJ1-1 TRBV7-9 CASSLGETEAFF
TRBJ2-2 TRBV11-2 CASSGASGVTGELFF
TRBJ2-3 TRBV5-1 CASSLGAGYGTDTQYF
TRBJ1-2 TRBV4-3 CASSQGTGWAGGYTF
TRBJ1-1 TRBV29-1 CSVRTGMNTEAFF
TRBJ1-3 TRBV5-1 CASSWGHQSGNTIYF
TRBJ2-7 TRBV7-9 CASSFQGTYEQYF
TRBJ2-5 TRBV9 CASSALAGVTKETQYF
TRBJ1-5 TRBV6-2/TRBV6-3 CASSYGADHQPQHF
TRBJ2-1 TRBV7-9 CASSLGARGGNYNEQFF
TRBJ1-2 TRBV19 CASSSSGAANYGYTF
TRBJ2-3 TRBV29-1 CSVDRTSEVRDTQYF
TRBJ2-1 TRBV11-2 CASSPLGSSYNEQFF
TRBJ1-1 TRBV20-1 CSASNRVGNTEAFF
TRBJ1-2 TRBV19 CASTISRDRPYGYTF
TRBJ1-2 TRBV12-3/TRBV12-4 CASSLGQGHGYTF
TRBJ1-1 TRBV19 CASIGQGVEAFF
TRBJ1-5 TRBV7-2 CASSLGFGNQPQHF
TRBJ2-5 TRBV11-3 CASSSRGTSSPETQYF
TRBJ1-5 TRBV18 CASSPTGHIGQPQHF